The text below deals with one T cell receptor beta chain. The protocol was immunoSEQ multiplex PCR, while the TCRdb copy is restricted to in-frame clones and leaves out a portion. Of fewer than 1.8 million clones in the sample, approximately 98.5% were seen once. This sample is part of a study of shared clonotypes between healthy human individuals. The J segment lost 5 bases and the V segment lost 0 bases, leaving 5 bases of the junction unmatched. Germline V lookup: CDR1 SGDLS, CDR2 YYNGEE. The CDR3 sequence is 16 residues long. Input material: naive CD4+ T cells sorted from blood. Subset specified: CD45RA+ positively selected. The TCR comes from a young man in good health. V usage is TRBV9 and J usage is TRBJ2-2; TRBD2 aligns across 9 bases. The CDR3, as DNA: TGTGCCAGCAGCGTAGGGATAGCGGGAGCAACCGGGGAGCTGTTTTTT. Protein sequence: CASSVGIAGATGELFF.